This T cell receptor (beta chain) was observed in a study of identical twins. Study-wide findings and caveats: Models, which agreed with sharing between unrelated individuals, nonetheless underestimated the out-of-frame TCR alpha sharing seen in monozygotic twins.

Germline V gives CDR1 GTSNPN, CDR2 SVGIG (reference sequence). With 2 bases removed from V and 0 bases from J, the gap between germline ends came to 7 bases. The CDR3 extends over 13 amino acids. Each CDR3 protein is one row after TCRdb ran MiXCR on the 5' RACE reads. In the table there are roughly 350,000 distinct CDR3 sequences, 9% to 10% of which are singletons. This clonotype has just a few counts. Its target is unknown. J is TRBJ1-1 and V is TRBV30, with D maybe TRBD1 (5 bases). This receptor was obtained from a woman aged 50 to 60 in good health. Sequencing used naive T cells sorted from blood. The CDR3 sequence: CAWSQGLNTEAFF. The CDR3 nucleotides are TGTGCCTGGAGTCAGGGCCTGAACACTGAAGCTTTCTTT.